This T cell receptor beta chain was sequenced for a study of control samples from healthy donors and cancer patients. Profiled with immunoSEQ multiplex PCR; TCRdb holds only in-frame clones, not every one. The sample has approximately 70,000 clones; roughly nine tenths are singletons. The CDR3 has 15 residues. The germline V gene encodes CDR1 LGHDT and CDR2 YNNKEL (reference sequence). V shed 3 bases and J 5 bases; nucleotides not matched to a gene: 7. The sequenced sample consisted of PBMCs. The clonotype was recovered from a man aged 55 to 70 with colorectal cancer. This sequence joins TRBV3-1 (or the pseudogene TRBV3-2) and TRBJ2-5; 9 positions match TRBD2. CDR3 amino acids: CASSHLAGGPETQYF. The CDR3 coding sequence is TGTGCCAGCAGCCACCTTGCGGGGGGGCCTGAGACCCAGTACTTC.